These T cell receptor beta chains were read from a single sample in a study of blood T cell repertoires in COVID-19. Produced via immunoSEQ multiplex PCR; TCRdb's table is partial and in-frame only. This table has about 400,000 clones, over 75% appearing once. The sample taken for sequencing was PBMCs or T cells enriched from blood (not recorded which). The source of these receptors is a man between 35 and 55 years old in a cohort exposed to, infected with or recovered from COVID-19 (not recorded which). CDR3s include the opening cysteine and the closing phenylalanine or tryptophan. The D gene is left open where the match is weak. Clone size is not always given. Where it is, it says once, few, many or a class for expanded clones.

DNA	CDR3	J	size	D	V
TGTGCCAGCAGTCTCACAGGGGTGGCGGAGACCCAGTACTTC	CASSLTGVAETQYF	TRBJ2-5	.	TRBD1	TRBV27
TGTGCCAGCAGACCTAGCGGGAGAAACACCGGGGAGCTGTTTTTT	CASRPSGRNTGELFF	TRBJ2-2	.	TRBD2	TRBV2
TGCGCCAGCACCATGGAGGCGGTAAATAATTCACCCCTCCACTTT	CASTMEAVNNSPLHF	TRBJ1-6	.	.	TRBV5-1
TGTGCCAGCAGTCCCCAGGGGTACTATGGCTACACCTTC	CASSPQGYYGYTF	TRBJ1-2	.	.	TRBV6-5
TGCGCCAGCAGTGAGTCGGAGAGCATGAACACTGAAGCTTTCTTT	CASSESESMNTEAFF	TRBJ1-1	.	.	TRBV10-2
TGTGCCAGTACCGATCGACAGGGTCATACGCAGTATTTT	CASTDRQGHTQYF	TRBJ2-3	.	TRBD1	TRBV19
TGTGCCATCAGTGAGTTCCCAAACACTGAAGCTTTCTTT	CAISEFPNTEAFF	TRBJ1-1	few	.	TRBV10-3
TGCGCCAGCAGCGAGGGACAGGGGGCGCGTGGAGAGACCCAGTACTTC	CASSEGQGARGETQYF	TRBJ2-5	.	TRBD1	TRBV5-1
TGTGCCAGCAGCGGCGGGACTAGCGGGGTCTACGAGCAGTACTTC	CASSGGTSGVYEQYF	TRBJ2-7	.	TRBD2	TRBV7-9
TGTGCCAGCACCAACAGGGACCAGCCCCAGCATTTT	CASTNRDQPQHF	TRBJ1-5	few	.	TRBV2
TGTGCCAGCTCACCACTAGCGGGAGTCCAAGAGACCCAGTACTTC	CASSPLAGVQETQYF	TRBJ2-5	.	TRBD2	TRBV18
TGTGCCAGTAGGACAGACACAGATACGCAGTATTTT	CASRTDTDTQYF	TRBJ2-3	.	.	TRBV6-5
TGTGCCACCAGTGATACAATGGACAGGGCGGGAGCTTTCTTT	CATSDTMDRAGAFF	TRBJ1-1	.	TRBD1	TRBV24-1
TGTGCCAGCAGTGTTAACGGGGAAGAGACCCAGTACTTC	CASSVNGEETQYF	TRBJ2-5	.	.	TRBV2
TGTGCCAGCAGTAGGGGACTTACGGGGGCCCAGTACTTC	CASSRGLTGAQYF	TRBJ2-5	.	.	TRBV6-5
TGTGCCATCAGCAAAATAGGGGACTACCAAAATGAGCAGTTCTTC	CAISKIGDYQNEQFF	TRBJ2-1	.	TRBD2	TRBV10-3
TGTGCCAGCAGTGATGTTTGGGCCAATTCACCCCTCCACTTT	CASSDVWANSPLHF	TRBJ1-6	.	.	TRBV25-1
TGTGCTAGTGGTTTGGACGTGTGGGGAGCGGGGTACGAGCAGTACTTC	CASGLDVWGAGYEQYF	TRBJ2-7	.	TRBD2	TRBV12-5
TGTGCCAGCAGCCACCTAAATACAGGGTCAGGGAGTTCACCCCTCCACTTT	CASSHLNTGSGSSPLHF	TRBJ1-6	.	.	TRBV3-1/TRBV3-2
TGCAGTGCTAGTGGAGACAGGAACTCCTACGAGCAGTACTTC	CSASGDRNSYEQYF	TRBJ2-7	.	.	TRBV20-1
TGTGCCAGCAGGTCGACAGGTACTGGGCCCCAGCATTTT	CASRSTGTGPQHF	TRBJ1-5	.	.	TRBV6-5
TGTGCCAGCAGCCAAGTGACTAGCGGGAGCAACTCCTACGAGCAGTACTTC	CASSQVTSGSNSYEQYF	TRBJ2-7	.	TRBD2	TRBV4-2
TGTGCCAGCAGTTACAGGGAAGTACATGGCTACACCTTC	CASSYREVHGYTF	TRBJ1-2	.	.	TRBV2
TGTGCCAGCACTCCCAGCTCTGGAAACACCATATATTTT	CASTPSSGNTIYF	TRBJ1-3	.	.	TRBV28
TGCGCCAGCAGCTTGGAGGCAGGCGAATCTCAGCCCCAGCATTTT	CASSLEAGESQPQHF	TRBJ1-5	.	.	TRBV5-1
TGTGCCAGCAGATCCGGGACAGGGGTTTCACCCCTCCACTTT	CASRSGTGVSPLHF	TRBJ1-6	.	TRBD1	TRBV28
TGTGCCAGTAGTATCATGAGTAGCGGGAGTTACGAGCAGTACTTC	CASSIMSSGSYEQYF	TRBJ2-7	once	TRBD2	TRBV19
TGCGCCAGCAGCTCAATACTTAGCGGGACACAGTTCTTC	CASSSILSGTQFF	TRBJ2-1	.	TRBD2	TRBV5-1
TGCGCCAGCAGCCCCGGGACTAGCGGACCTAACACCGGGGAGCTGTTTTTT	CASSPGTSGPNTGELFF	TRBJ2-2	.	TRBD2	TRBV5-1
TGTGCCAGCATTCTAGCGGGAGACGACCACGAGCAGTACTTC	CASILAGDDHEQYF	TRBJ2-7	.	TRBD2	TRBV6-5
TGTGCCAGCAGTGTGACAGGAGCTATTAAGGGCTACACCTTC	CASSVTGAIKGYTF	TRBJ1-2	.	.	TRBV25-1
TGCAGTGCTATTCGGGCAGATACGCAGTATTTT	CSAIRADTQYF	TRBJ2-3	.	.	TRBV20-1
TGTGCCAGCAGCTTGTTTGGGACAGGGAACACTGAAGCTTTCTTT	CASSLFGTGNTEAFF	TRBJ1-1	.	TRBD1	TRBV5-5
TGTGCCAGCAGTGAGAGGGCCTACGAGCAGTACTTC	CASSERAYEQYF	TRBJ2-7	.	.	TRBV2
TGTGCCAGCAGCTACCATGGAGGGCGGCCGCCCGAGCAGTACTTC	CASSYHGGRPPEQYF	TRBJ2-7	.	.	TRBV11-2
TGCGCCAGCAGCTCAGGGACAGGGAGAAACACCATATATTTT	CASSSGTGRNTIYF	TRBJ1-3	.	TRBD1	TRBV5-1